Below are 4 T cell receptor beta chains sequenced from a single sample in a study of blood T cells in healthy people across ages. The use of a sample-barcoded 5' primer and a J-beta primer mix characterized a second PCR of about 7 to 12 cycles. TCRdb re-analysed the 5' RACE reads in MiXCR, keeping a single row per CDR3 protein. Of around 1,800,000 distinct CDR3 sequences in the sample, 39% were seen once. The sequencing sample was made of blood. All receptors come from a human donor in good health.

This clonotype was found a few times. V gene TRBV5-5 combines with J gene TRBJ1-6; D possibly corresponds to TRBD1 (5 bases). Germline-derived CDR1 and CDR2 are SGHKS and YYEKEE (reference sequence). V lost 2 bases to trimming and J lost 7 bases, with 22 bases between them. This CDR3 contains 18 residues. The CDR3 nucleotides read TGTGCCAGCAGCTTTACCTTGCTGAGGGGTTGGGAAAATTCACCCCTCCACTTT. Translation gives CASSFTLLRGWENSPLHF.

This clonotype was detected once. V usage is TRBV7-2 and J usage is TRBJ1-2; D is uncertain. CDR1 and CDR2 (germline): SGHTA, FQGNSA. CDR3 length: 17 residues. V lost 4 bases and J lost 0, with 18 bases in between. DNA for the CDR3: TGTGCCAGCAGCTCCCCGAGCTACGTCCGAACTAACTATGGCTACACCTTC. Residues: CASSSPSYVRTNYGYTF.

The chain uses TRBV28 and TRBJ2-1, with D unresolved. The CDR3 extends over 12 amino acids. From germline, CDR1 is MDHEN and CDR2 SYDVKM. The V end was cut by 8 bases, the J end by 4 bases, with 9 bases between. This CDR3 is CASSGFYNEQFF. The CDR3 nucleotides are TGTGCCAGCTCCGGGTTTTACAATGAGCAGTTCTTC.

The chain has TRBV5-1 and TRBJ2-3, with 9 bases fitting TRBD2. Germline trimming cut 4 bases from V and 0 bases from J; bases unmatched to any gene: 6. Looked up from germline, CDR1 is SGHRS and CDR2 is YFSETQ. This CDR3 spans 16 amino acids. The CDR3 bases are TGCGCCAGCAGCCCCGCTCTAGCGGGGAGCACAGATACGCAGTATTTT. Its protein is CASSPALAGSTDTQYF.